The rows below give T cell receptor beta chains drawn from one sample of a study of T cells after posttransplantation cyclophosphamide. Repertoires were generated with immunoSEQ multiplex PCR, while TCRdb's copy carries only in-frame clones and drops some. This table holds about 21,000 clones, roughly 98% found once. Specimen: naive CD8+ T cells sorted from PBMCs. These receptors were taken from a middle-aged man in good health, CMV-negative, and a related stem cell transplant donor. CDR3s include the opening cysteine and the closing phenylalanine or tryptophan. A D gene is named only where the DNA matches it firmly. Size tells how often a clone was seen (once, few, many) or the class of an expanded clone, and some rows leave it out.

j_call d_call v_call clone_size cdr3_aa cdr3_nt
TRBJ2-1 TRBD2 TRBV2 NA CASRPRGVAGVVEQFF TGTGCCAGCAGGCCCCGTGGGGTAGCGGGAGTCGTTGAGCAGTTCTTC
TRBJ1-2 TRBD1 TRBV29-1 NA CSGGTGGAVGYTF TGCAGCGGAGGGACAGGGGGCGCGGTTGGCTACACCTTC
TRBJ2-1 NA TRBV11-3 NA CASSFPPGVAPDNEQFF TGTGCCAGCAGCTTTCCCCCCGGGGTAGCGCCGGACAATGAGCAGTTCTTC
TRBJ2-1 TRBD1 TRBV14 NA CASSSRTGADEQFF TGTGCCAGCAGCTCCCGGACAGGAGCTGATGAGCAGTTCTTC
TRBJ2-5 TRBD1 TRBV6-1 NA CASSELQGPARETQYF TGTGCCAGCAGTGAACTACAGGGGCCAGCCAGGGAGACCCAGTACTTC
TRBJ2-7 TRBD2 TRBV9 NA CASTRREVAGSSYEQYF TGTGCCAGCACGCGCAGGGAAGTAGCGGGGAGCTCCTACGAGCAGTACTTC
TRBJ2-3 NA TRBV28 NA CASHSPLGSVADTQYF TGTGCCAGCCATAGTCCCCTCGGGAGTGTAGCAGATACGCAGTATTTT
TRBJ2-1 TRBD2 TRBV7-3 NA CASSFSGREQFF TGTGCCAGCAGCTTTAGCGGGAGAGAGCAGTTCTTC
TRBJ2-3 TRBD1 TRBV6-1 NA CASSVYRGPRSDTQYF TGTGCCAGCAGTGTTTACAGGGGGCCCCGTTCAGATACGCAGTATTTT
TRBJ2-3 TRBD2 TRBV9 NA CASSVAEGGRANTQYF TGTGCCAGCAGCGTAGCTGAGGGCGGGAGGGCAAATACGCAGTATTTT
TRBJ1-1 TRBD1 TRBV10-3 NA CAIGGQGNTEAFF TGTGCCATCGGTGGACAGGGAAACACTGAAGCTTTCTTT
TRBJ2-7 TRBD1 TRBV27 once CASSPGTASYEQYF TGTGCCAGCAGTCCCGGGACAGCGTCTTACGAGCAGTACTTC
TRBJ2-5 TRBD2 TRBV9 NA CASSLNGRGVETQYF TGTGCCAGCAGCTTAAACGGGAGGGGGGTGGAGACCCAGTACTTC